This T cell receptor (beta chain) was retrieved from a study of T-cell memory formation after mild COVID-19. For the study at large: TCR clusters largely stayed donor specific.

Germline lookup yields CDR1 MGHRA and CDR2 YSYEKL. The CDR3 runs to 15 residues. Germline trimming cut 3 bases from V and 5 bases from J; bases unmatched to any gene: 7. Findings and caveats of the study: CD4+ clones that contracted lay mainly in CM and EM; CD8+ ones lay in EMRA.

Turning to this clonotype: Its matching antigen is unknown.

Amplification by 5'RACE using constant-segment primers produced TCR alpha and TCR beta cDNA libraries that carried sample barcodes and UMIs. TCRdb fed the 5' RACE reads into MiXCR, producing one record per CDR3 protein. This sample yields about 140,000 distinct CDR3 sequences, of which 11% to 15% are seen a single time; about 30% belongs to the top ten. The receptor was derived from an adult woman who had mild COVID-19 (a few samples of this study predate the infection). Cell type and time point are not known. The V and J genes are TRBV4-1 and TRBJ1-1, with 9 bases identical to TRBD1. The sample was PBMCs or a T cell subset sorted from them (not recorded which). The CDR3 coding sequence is TGCGCCAGCAGCCAGGATACGGGACAGGGAACTGAAGCTTTCTTT. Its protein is CASSQDTGQGTEAFF.